The 20 T cell receptor beta chains below all came from one sample that was sequenced in a study of blood T cells in healthy people across ages. A second PCR of about 7 to 12 cycles used a sample-barcoded 5' primer and a J-beta primer mix. TCRdb re-called the 5' RACE reads with MiXCR, one entry per CDR3 protein. Of 780,000 or so distinct CDR3 sequences in the sample, around three fifths were seen once. Sequences were obtained from blood. These TCRs come from a man aged 40-49 years in good health.

In this sample, this clonotype turned up many times. An end of the junction differs from the germline gene, which may be a read error. This chain links TRBV3-1 with TRBJ2-7, with TRBD2 identical over 11 bases. Germline V gene lookup returns CDR1 LGHDT and CDR2 YNNKEL (reference sequence). The length of the CDR3 is 15 residues. CDR3 in DNA: TGCGCCAGCAGCCAAGGACTAGCGGGCTCCTACGAGCAGTACTTC. This encodes CASSQGLAGSYEQYF.

The J gene is TRBJ2-2, the V gene TRBV18; TRBD2 might be the D (5 bases). There are 15 residues in the CDR3. Germline CDR1 KGHSH, CDR2 LQKENI. V was clipped by 4 bases and J by 3 bases, with 12 bases between them. As DNA, the CDR3 is TGTGCCAGCTCACGTATTCACGGGGACACCGGGGAGCTGTTTTTT. Its protein product is CASSRIHGDTGELFF.

V is TRBV29-1 and J is TRBJ2-1; the D gene is possibly TRBD1 (6 bases). The germline V gene encodes CDR1 SQVTM and CDR2 ANQGSEA. V was shortened by 4 bases and J by 10 bases, with 8 bases between the two germline ends. The CDR3 totals 10 residues. CDR3 residues: CSVVDREQFF. Written as DNA, the CDR3 is TGCAGCGTTGTTGACAGGGAGCAGTTCTTC.

This chain links TRBV27 with TRBJ2-1, with 9 bases that match TRBD2. The CDR3 contains 14 residues. CDR1 MNHEY and CDR2 SMNVEV come from the germline V gene (reference sequence). V was clipped by 3 bases and J by 7 bases; unmatched bases: 4. The CDR3 bases are TGTGCCAGCAGTTTGGGAGCGGGGGGTAATGAGCAGTTCTTC. It codes for CASSLGAGGNEQFF.

Regarding this clonotype: A read error may produce the germline difference seen at one junction end. J is TRBJ2-5 and V is TRBV20-1; TRBD2 matches at 7 bases. Germline values: CDR1 DFQATT, CDR2 SNEGSKA (reference sequence). This CDR3 has 17 residues. CDR3 in amino acids: CSAGPLGSGDYLETRYF. The CDR3 region has the DNA TGCAGTGCTGGACCACTAGGGAGCGGGGACTATCTCGAGACCCGGTACTTC.

The gene calls are TRBV9 and TRBJ2-3; tentative D call: TRBD2 (5 bases). Trimming removed 0 bases at V and 0 bases at J, with 11 bases between. The CDR3 totals 16 residues. The germline V gene has CDR1 SGDLS and CDR2 YYNGEE. CDR3 loop: CASSVGTRVSTDTQYF. The DNA of the CDR3 is TGTGCCAGCAGCGTAGGAACGCGGGTAAGCACAGATACGCAGTATTTT. The full variable domain, its missing parts supplied by reference TRBV9 and TRBJ2-3, is DSGVTQTPKHLITATGQRVTLRCSPRSGDLSVYWYQQSLDQGLQFLIQYYNGEERAKGNILERFSAQQFPDLHSELNLSSLELGDSALYFCASSVGTRVSTDTQYFGPGTRLTVL.

The chain combines TRBV20-1 with TRBJ2-1; 7 positions match TRBD2. Trimming at V came to 0 bases and at J to 4 bases, leaving 3 bases not matched to a gene. The CDR3 extends over 14 amino acids. The germline V gene has CDR1 DFQATT and CDR2 SNEGSKA (reference sequence). The CDR3 sequence is CSAREGGVYNEQFF. In DNA form, the CDR3 reads TGCAGTGCTAGAGAGGGAGGGGTTTACAATGAGCAGTTCTTC.

The rearrangement uses TRBV7-2 and TRBJ2-7; tentatively, D is TRBD1 (5 bases). This CDR3 is 15 amino acids long. Trimming removed 4 bases at V and 0 bases at J, with 13 bases between. Per germline, CDR1 SGHTA and CDR2 FQGNSA. The CDR3 region has the DNA TGTGCCAGCAGCTGGGGTACAGGTCCCTCCTACGAGCAGTACTTC. Its protein is CASSWGTGPSYEQYF. Full variable domain (remainder filled in from reference TRBV7-2 and TRBJ2-7): GAGVSQSPSNKVTEKGKDVELRCDPISGHTALYWYRQSLGQGLEFLIYFQGNSAPDKSGLPSDRFSAERTGGSVSTLTIQRTQQEDSAVYLCASSWGTGPSYEQYFGPGTRLTVT.

In nucleotides, the CDR3 is TGTGCCAGCGCAGCCGTGGGCAGGGCTGATCAGCCCCAGCATTTT. Encoded protein: CASAAVGRADQPQHF. The V gene is TRBV28, the J gene TRBJ1-5; D perhaps matches TRBD1 (5 bases). With 8 bases removed from V and 5 bases from J, the gap between germline ends came to 19 bases. The CDR3 loop spans 15 amino acids. The V gene's germline CDR1 is MDHEN and CDR2 SYDVKM.

This clonotype was seen a handful of times. The V and J genes are TRBV29-1 and TRBJ2-7, with TRBD1 identical over 10 bases. Losses at the gene ends were 6 bases for V and 10 bases for J; bases not matched to a gene: 9. This CDR3 has 12 amino acids. Looked up from germline, CDR1 is SQVTM and CDR2 is ANQGSEA. CDR3 protein: CSVGQGSRGQYF. The CDR3 DNA sequence: TGCAGCGTGGGACAGGGGTCCAGAGGACAGTACTTC.

The chain links TRBV12-3 or TRBV12-4 to TRBJ2-1; D may be TRBD1 (6 bases). Trimming removed 7 bases from V and 6 bases from J, with 13 bases in between. There are 13 residues in the CDR3. In DNA form, the CDR3 reads TGTGCCAGCACCTCTACAGGGTCCAATGAGCAGTTCTTC. Amino acids: CASTSTGSNEQFF.

This clonotype was seen a handful of times. The J gene is TRBJ2-6, the V gene TRBV6-1; 8 bases align to TRBD2. Germline CDR1 is MNHNS and CDR2 is SASEGT. This CDR3 comprises 15 residues. Losses at the gene ends were 7 bases for V and 3 bases for J; bases not matched to a gene: 5. CDR3 region: CASTTGGNGANVLTF. CDR3 nucleotide sequence: TGTGCCAGCACCACGGGGGGGAATGGGGCCAACGTCCTGACTTTC.

This chain joins TRBV11-3 and TRBJ2-6; D unresolved. The length of the CDR3 is 14 residues. The germline V gene encodes CDR1 SGHNT and CDR2 YENEEA. Trimming removed 7 bases from V and 0 bases from J, with 7 bases in between. The CDR3 DNA reads as TGTGCCAGCACCCCGGCCTCTGGGGCCAACGTCCTGACTTTC. Encoded protein: CASTPASGANVLTF.

J is TRBJ2-7 and V is TRBV27; D is perhaps TRBD1 (5 bases). The CDR3 is made up of 16 amino acids. From germline, CDR1 is MNHEY and CDR2 SMNVEV (reference sequence). Trimming removed 3 bases at V and 3 bases at J, with 18 bases between. CDR3 DNA: TGTGCCAGCAGTTTTGACTCCCGCAGGGTACACTACGAGCAGTACTTC. Translated, it gives CASSFDSRRVHYEQYF.

The genes are TRBV7-2 and TRBJ2-7, with a possible D match to TRBD1 (6 bases). Germline V gene lookup returns CDR1 SGHTA and CDR2 FQGNSA. With 5 bases removed from V and 6 bases from J, the gap between germline ends came to 17 bases. There are 14 residues in the CDR3. The CDR3 sequence is CASSAGDRRFEQYF. The DNA of the CDR3 is TGTGCCAGCAGCGCAGGGGACCGTCGCTTCGAGCAGTACTTC.

V is TRBV5-4 and J is TRBJ2-7; 7 nucleotides line up with TRBD2. The J call is uncertain, as TRBJ2-5 better fits the DNA end. This CDR3 comprises 16 residues. Germline V gene lookup returns CDR1 SGHNT and CDR2 YYREEE (reference sequence). The CDR3 region has the DNA TGTGCCAGCAGCTTGGGGCAGCGGCCGGGGGGAGAGACCCAGTACTTC. Amino acid sequence: CASSLGQRPGGETQYF.

This clonotype was counted a few times. The chain recombines TRBV27 with TRBJ2-4, with 14 bases lining up with TRBD2. The J call could be wrong; TRBJ2-7 is a better fit for the DNA end. This CDR3 comprises 18 residues. The V gene's germline CDR1 is MNHEY and CDR2 SMNVEV (reference sequence). The DNA for the CDR3 is TGTGCCAGCAGTTTAAGATCGGGACTAGCGGGAGTTGTCCGCGAGCAGTACTTC. Translation: CASSLRSGLAGVVREQYF.

The chain carries TRBV24-1 and TRBJ2-3, with TRBD1 matching over 7 bases. This CDR3 contains 15 residues. Trimming removed 7 bases from V and 2 bases from J; junction bases left unmatched: 8. Germline assignment: CDR1 KGHDR and CDR2 SFDVKD. CDR3 sequence reads: CATSNLDRDTDTQYF. The CDR3 nucleotides read TGTGCCACCAGCAACCTAGACAGGGACACAGATACGCAGTATTTT.

This rearrangement joins TRBV29-1 to TRBJ2-7; no clear D gene. CDR1 is SQVTM and CDR2 is ANQGSEA in the germline V gene. This CDR3 has 13 amino acids. V lost 4 bases to trimming and J lost 1 base, with 11 bases between them. The CDR3: CSVGPGRSYEQYF. CDR3 bases: TGCAGCGTTGGTCCGGGCCGATCCTACGAGCAGTACTTC.

This clonotype was observed a few times. V gene TRBV11-3 combines with J gene TRBJ2-1; perhaps TRBD2 as D (6 bases). Trimming pared 1 base from V and 10 bases from J, leaving 11 bases between. The CDR3 spans 13 residues. The germline V gene has CDR1 SGHNT and CDR2 YENEEA. CDR3 loop: CASSLAGRREQFF. CDR3 nucleotides: TGTGCCAGCAGCTTAGCTGGGAGGCGCGAGCAGTTCTTC.